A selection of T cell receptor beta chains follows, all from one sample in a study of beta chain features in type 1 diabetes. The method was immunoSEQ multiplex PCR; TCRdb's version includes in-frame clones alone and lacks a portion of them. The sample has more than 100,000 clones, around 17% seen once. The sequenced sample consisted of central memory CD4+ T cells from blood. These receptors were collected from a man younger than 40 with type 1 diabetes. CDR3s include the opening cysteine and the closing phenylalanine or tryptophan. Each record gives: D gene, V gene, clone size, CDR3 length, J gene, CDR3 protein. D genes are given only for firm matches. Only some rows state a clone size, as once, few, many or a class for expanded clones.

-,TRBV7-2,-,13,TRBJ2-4,CASSKERRDIQYF
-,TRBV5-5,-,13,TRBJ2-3,CASSPRSGDTQYF
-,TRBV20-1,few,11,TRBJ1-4,CSARVGEKLFF
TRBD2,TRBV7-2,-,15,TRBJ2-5,CASSPPGLAAETQYF
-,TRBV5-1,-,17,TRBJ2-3,CASSPLDVTGSLDTQYF
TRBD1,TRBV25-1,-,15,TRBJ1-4,CASSEYAQGDEKLFF
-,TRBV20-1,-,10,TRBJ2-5,CSALSETQYF
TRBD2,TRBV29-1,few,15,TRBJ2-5,CSVGLAGNSWREQYF
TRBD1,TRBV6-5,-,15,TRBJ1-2,CASTRLTGGNYGYTF
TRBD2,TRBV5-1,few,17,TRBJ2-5,CASSLASGGSAGETQYF
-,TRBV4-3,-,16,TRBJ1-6,CASNPEETGRNSPLHF
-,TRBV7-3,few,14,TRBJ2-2,CASSLDSTLGELFF
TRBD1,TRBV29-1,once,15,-,CSVHVGTGILNEQYF
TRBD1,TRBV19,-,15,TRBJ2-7,CASSTGTGASYEQYF
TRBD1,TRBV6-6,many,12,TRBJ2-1,CASRPGGNEQFF
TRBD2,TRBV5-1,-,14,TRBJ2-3,CASRLAGDADTQYF
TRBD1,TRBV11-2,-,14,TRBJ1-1,CASSSGQGNTEAFF
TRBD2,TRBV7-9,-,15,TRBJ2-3,CASSFSGGERNTQYF
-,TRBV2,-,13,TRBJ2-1,CASAAGSYNEQFF
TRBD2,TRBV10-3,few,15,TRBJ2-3,CAISVAGGPADTQYF
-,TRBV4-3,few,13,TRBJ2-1,CASSQDSYNEQFF
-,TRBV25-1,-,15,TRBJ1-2,CASSESGTAPYGYTF
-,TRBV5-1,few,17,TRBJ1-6,CASSLATPGVNNSPLHF
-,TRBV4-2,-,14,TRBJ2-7,CASSQVARAAEQYF
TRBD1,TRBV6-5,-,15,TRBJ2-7,CASSYSGTGGNEQYF
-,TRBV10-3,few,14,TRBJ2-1,CAISPDISYNEQFF
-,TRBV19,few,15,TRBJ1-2,CASSRQRSVLSGYTF
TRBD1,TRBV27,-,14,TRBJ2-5,CASSRTGTGLTQYF
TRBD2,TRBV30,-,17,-,CAWSATWGAGATYEQYF
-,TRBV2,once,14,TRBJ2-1,CASSGDSSYNEQFF
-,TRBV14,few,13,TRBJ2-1,CASSQDLVFEQFF
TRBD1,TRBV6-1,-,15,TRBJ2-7,CASLFGQGSSYEQYF
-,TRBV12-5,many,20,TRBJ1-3,CASGPDPPGLTSKTGNTIYF
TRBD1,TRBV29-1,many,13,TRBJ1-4,CSAKTGLNEKLFF
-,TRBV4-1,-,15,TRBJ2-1,CASSQGLALYNEQFF
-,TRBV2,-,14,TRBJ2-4,CASSEVGGRNIQYF
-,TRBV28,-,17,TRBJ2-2,CASSLELRVRNTGELFF
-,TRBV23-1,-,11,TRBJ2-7,CAREHTYEQYF
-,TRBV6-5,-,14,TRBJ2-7,CASSSPRTGYEQYF
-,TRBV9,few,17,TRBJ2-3,CASSGGSGGESTDTQYF
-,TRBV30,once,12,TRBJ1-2,CAWSLTVYGYTF
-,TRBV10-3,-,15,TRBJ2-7,CASSEPTGYPYEQYF
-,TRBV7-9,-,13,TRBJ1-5,CASSLDWVKPQHF
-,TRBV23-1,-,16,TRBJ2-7,CASSLREPFRATEQYF
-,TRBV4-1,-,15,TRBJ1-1,CASSHTGSLNTEAFF
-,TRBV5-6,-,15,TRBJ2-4,CASSLIQGPINIQYF
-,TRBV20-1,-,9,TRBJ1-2,CSASNGYTF
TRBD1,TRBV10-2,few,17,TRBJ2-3,CASSESLWDRVTDTQYF
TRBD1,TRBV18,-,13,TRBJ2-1,CASSRTGFYEQFF
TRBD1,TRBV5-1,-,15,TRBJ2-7,CASSLTGTGGVGQYF
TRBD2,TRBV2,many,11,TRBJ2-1,CASGLERGQFF